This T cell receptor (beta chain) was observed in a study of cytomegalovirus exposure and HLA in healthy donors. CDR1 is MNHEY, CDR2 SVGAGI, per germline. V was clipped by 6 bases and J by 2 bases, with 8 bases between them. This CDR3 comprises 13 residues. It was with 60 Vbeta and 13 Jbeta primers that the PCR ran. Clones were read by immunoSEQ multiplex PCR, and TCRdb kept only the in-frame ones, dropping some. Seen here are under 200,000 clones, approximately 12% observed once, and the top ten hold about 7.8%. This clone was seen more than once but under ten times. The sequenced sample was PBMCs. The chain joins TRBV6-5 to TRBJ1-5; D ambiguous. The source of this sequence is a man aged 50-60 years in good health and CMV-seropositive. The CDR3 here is CASRSEGNQPQHF. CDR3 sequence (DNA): TGTGCCAGCAGATCAGAAGGCAATCAGCCCCAGCATTTT.